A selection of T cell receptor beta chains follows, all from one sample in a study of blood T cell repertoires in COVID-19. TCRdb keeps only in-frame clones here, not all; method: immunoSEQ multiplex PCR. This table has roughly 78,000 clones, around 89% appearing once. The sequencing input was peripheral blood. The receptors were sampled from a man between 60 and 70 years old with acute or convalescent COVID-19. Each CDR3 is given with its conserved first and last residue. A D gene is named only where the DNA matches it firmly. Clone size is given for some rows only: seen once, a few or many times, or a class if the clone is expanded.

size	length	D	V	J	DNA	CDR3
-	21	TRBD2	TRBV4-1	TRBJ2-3	TGCGCCAGCAGCCAAACCGGGACTAGCGGGGGCGCGTCCTTTAGCACAGATACGCAGTATTTT	CASSQTGTSGGASFSTDTQYF
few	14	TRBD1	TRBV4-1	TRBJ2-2	TGCGCCAGCAGCCGGGACAGCAACACCGGGGAGCTGTTTTTT	CASSRDSNTGELFF
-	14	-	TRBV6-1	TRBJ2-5	TGTGCCAGCAGTGAGGGGACTGGTAAAGAGACCCAGTACTTC	CASSEGTGKETQYF
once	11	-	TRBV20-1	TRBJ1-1	TGCAGTGCTAGAGATTGGCCTGAAGCTTTCTTT	CSARDWPEAFF
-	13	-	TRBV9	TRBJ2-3	TGTGCCAGCAGCGTCCTAACCACAGATACGCAGTATTTT	CASSVLTTDTQYF
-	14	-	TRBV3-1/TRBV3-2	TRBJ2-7	TGTGCCAGCAGCCGATCCGGGACAACCTACGAGCAGTACTTC	CASSRSGTTYEQYF
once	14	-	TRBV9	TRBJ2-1	TGTGCCAGCAGCGTAGGGGCGGGGGCCCATGAGCAGTTCTTC	CASSVGAGAHEQFF
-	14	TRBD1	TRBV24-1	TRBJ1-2	TGTGCCACCAGTGCTGGACAGGGTCTAGGCGGCTACACCTTC	CATSAGQGLGGYTF
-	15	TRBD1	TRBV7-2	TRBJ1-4	TGTGCCAGCAGTTCTGGCGGGACAGGGTTAGAAAAACTGTTTTTT	CASSSGGTGLEKLFF
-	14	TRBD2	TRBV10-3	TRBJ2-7	TGTGCCATCAGTATAGCGGGAGGGTCCTACGAGCAGTACTTC	CAISIAGGSYEQYF
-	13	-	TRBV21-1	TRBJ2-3	TGTGCCAGTACGACAGGGAGCACAGATACGCAGTATTTT	CASTTGSTDTQYF
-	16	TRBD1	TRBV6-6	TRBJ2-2	TGTGCCAGCAGTTTAGGACAGGGGGCGAACACCGGGGAGCTGTTTTTT	CASSLGQGANTGELFF
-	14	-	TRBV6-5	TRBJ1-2	TGTGCCAGCAGTTACAGAGGGTACGATTCGGGCTACACCTTC	CASSYRGYDSGYTF
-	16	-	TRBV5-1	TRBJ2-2	TGCGCCAGCAGCATCAGACAGGTTGGGGACACCGGGGAGCTGTTTTTT	CASSIRQVGDTGELFF
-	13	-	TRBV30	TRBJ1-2	TGTGCCTGGAGTGGCGGGAAAGGCTATGGCTACACCTTC	CAWSGGKGYGYTF
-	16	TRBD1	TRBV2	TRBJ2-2	TGTGCCAGCAGCGTCGAGGGGACAGGGGACACCGGGGAGCTGTTTTTT	CASSVEGTGDTGELFF
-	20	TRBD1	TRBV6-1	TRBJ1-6	TGTGCCAGCAGTGAATTGTGGTGGGGACAGTGGAGCTCCTATAATTCACCCCTCCACTTT	CASSELWWGQWSSYNSPLHF
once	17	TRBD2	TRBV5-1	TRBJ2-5	TGCGCCAGCAGCTTGGGACTAGCGGGGAGACCTCAAGAGACCCAGTACTTC	CASSLGLAGRPQETQYF
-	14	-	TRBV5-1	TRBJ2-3	TGCGCCAGCAGCTTGGACAGAACCACAGATACGCAGTATTTT	CASSLDRTTDTQYF
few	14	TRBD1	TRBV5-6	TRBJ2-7	TGTGCCAGCAGACCCGGGACAGTCCCCTACGAGCAGTACTTC	CASRPGTVPYEQYF
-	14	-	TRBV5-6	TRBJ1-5	TGTGCCAGCAGCTTGGCAGGGTTGGGGTCGCCCCAGCATTTT	CASSLAGLGSPQHF
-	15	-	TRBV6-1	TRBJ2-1	TGTGCCAGCAGTGAAGGCCCAGGGTCCTACAATGAGCAGTTCTTC	CASSEGPGSYNEQFF
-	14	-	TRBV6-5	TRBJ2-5	TGTGCCAGCAGTTACCGGACAACGGGAGAGACCCAGTACTTC	CASSYRTTGETQYF
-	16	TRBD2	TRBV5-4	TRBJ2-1	TGTGCCAGCAGCTTGACTAGCGGGAGGGCCCATAATGAGCAGTTCTTC	CASSLTSGRAHNEQFF
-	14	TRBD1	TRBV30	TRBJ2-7	TGTGCCTGGAGTCTACAGGGGGCTGGATACGAGCAGTACTTC	CAWSLQGAGYEQYF
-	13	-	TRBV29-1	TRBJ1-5	TGCAGCGTTTCTCAGGGGTGGGATCAGCCCCAGCATTTT	CSVSQGWDQPQHF
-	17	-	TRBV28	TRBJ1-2	TGTGCCAGCAGTCCTCCCCTGGGGCAGTCCCCTAACTATGGCTACACCTTC	CASSPPLGQSPNYGYTF
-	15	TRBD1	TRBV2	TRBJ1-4	TGTGCCAGCAGTGACCGGACAGGGATTGGTGAAAAACTGTTTTTT	CASSDRTGIGEKLFF
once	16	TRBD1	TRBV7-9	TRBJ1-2	TGTGCCAGCAGCCCATCGAAGGGACAGGGAGACTATGGCTACACCTTC	CASSPSKGQGDYGYTF
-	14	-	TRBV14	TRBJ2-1	TGTGCCAGCAGCCAAGTGGCTAGTTCAGATGAGCAGTTCTTC	CASSQVASSDEQFF
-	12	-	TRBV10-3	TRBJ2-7	TGTGCCATCGCGGGCAGCTCCTACGAGCAGTACTTC	CAIAGSSYEQYF
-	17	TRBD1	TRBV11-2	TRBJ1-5	TGTGCCAGCAGCTTAGAGTACAGGGGGATTAGCAATCAGCCCCAGCATTTT	CASSLEYRGISNQPQHF
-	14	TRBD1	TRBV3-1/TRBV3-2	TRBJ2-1	TGTGCCAGCAGCCAACAGGGGGCAGACAATGAGCAGTTCTTC	CASSQQGADNEQFF
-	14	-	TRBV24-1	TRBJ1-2	TGTGCCACCAGTGAGGCAGATCTTTCCTATGGCTACACCTTC	CATSEADLSYGYTF
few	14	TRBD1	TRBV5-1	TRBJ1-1	TGCGCCAGCAGCTTGGAAGGGGGCGTCGCTGAAGCTTTCTTT	CASSLEGGVAEAFF
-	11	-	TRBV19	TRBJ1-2	TGTGCCAGTAGTATCGCAGGGGGCTACACCTTC	CASSIAGGYTF
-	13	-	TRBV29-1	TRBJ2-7	TGCAGCGTTGTGTATCGACCGAGGGGGGAGCAGTACTTC	CSVVYRPRGEQYF
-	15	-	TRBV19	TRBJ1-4	TGTGCCAGTAGTATTGGGCATGTATTAAATGAAAAACTGTTTTTT	CASSIGHVLNEKLFF
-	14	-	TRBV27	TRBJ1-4	TGTGCCAGCAGCCAACAGGCGCATAATGAAAAACTGTTTTTT	CASSQQAHNEKLFF
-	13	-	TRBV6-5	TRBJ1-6	TGTGCCAGCAAACGCAGGGGTGATTCACCCCTCCACTTT	CASKRRGDSPLHF
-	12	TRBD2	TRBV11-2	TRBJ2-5	TGTGCCAGCAGCTTCGGGAGGGAGACCCAGTACTTC	CASSFGRETQYF
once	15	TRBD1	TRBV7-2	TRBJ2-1	TGTGCCAGCAGCGCGCGGGACAGGGTCGACGTTGAGCAGTTCTTC	CASSARDRVDVEQFF
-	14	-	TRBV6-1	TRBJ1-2	TGTGCCAGCAGTGATGATTGGACACGCAAGGGCTACACCTTC	CASSDDWTRKGYTF
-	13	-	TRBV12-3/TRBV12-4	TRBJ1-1	TGTGCCAGCAGCCCCACAGGAAACACTGAAGCTTTCTTT	CASSPTGNTEAFF
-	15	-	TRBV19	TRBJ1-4	TGTGCCAGCTCCAGGGTATCGGGAACTAATGAAAAACTGTTTTTT	CASSRVSGTNEKLFF
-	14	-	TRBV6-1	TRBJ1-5	TGTGCCAGCAGTGAAGCGCTGAGGAATCAGCCCCAGCATTTT	CASSEALRNQPQHF
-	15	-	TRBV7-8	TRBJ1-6	TGTGCCAGCAGCTTAGTGAGGGCGGATAATTCACCCCTCCACTTT	CASSLVRADNSPLHF
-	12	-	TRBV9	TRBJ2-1	TGTGCCAGCAGCGTAGGGTCCTACGAGCAGTTCTTC	CASSVGSYEQFF
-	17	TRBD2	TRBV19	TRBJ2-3	TGTGCCAGTAGGAGCAGACCCCTAGCGGGGGGGCGGGATACGCAGTATTTT	CASRSRPLAGGRDTQYF
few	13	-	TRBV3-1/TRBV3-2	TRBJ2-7	TGTGCCTCCACGCTCGGGGATTCCTACGAGCAGTACTTC	CASTLGDSYEQYF